This T cell receptor (beta chain) was documented in a study of blood T cell repertoires in COVID-19. Some clones are missing from TCRdb's copy, which holds only in-frame ones; the method was immunoSEQ multiplex PCR. The top ten hold roughly a tenth of the sample, which has approximately 300,000 clones, about 90% seen once. Study members were between about 18 and 100 years old and lived in 24 US regions. The sequenced material came from PBMCs or T cells enriched from blood (not recorded which). The sequence was collected from a woman between 25 and 40 years old who had recovered from COVID-19.

For the CDR3, the DNA is TGCAGGAGGGGGCACCAAGAGACCCAGTACTTC. Its protein is CRRGHQETQYF. This chain uses TRBV29-1 with TRBJ2-5; 7 bases fit TRBD1. Germline V gene lookup returns CDR1 SQVTM and CDR2 ANQGSEA. The CDR3 has 11 amino acids.